The T cell receptor (beta chain) under discussion was sequenced for a study of cytomegalovirus exposure and HLA in healthy donors. General observations from the study: A list of approximately 160 TCR beta chains associated with cytomegalovirus was given. It was likely that a cluster of highly shared sequence variants was a sequencing artifact.

Trimming cost V 4 bases and J 0 bases, with 12 bases left between them. This CDR3 is built from 15 residues. Germline assignment: CDR1 SGDLS and CDR2 YYNGEE. Those who donated were healthy bone marrow donors. Amplification used 60 Vbeta primers and 13 Jbeta primers. Profiling relied on immunoSEQ multiplex PCR, and the TCRdb table lists in-frame clones only, not all of them. The sample consists of roughly 160,000 clones, more than 60% of them appearing once. To note about this clone: What it recognizes is unknown.

Material for sequencing was PBMCs. The receptor comes from a man between 40 and 49 years old in good health and CMV-seronegative. The V and J genes are TRBV9 and TRBJ2-3, with a tentative D call TRBD2 (5 bases). The CDR3 DNA is TGTGCCAGCAGCCCCCGGAGCGGTAGCACAGATACGCAGTATTTT. As protein: CASSPRSGSTDTQYF.